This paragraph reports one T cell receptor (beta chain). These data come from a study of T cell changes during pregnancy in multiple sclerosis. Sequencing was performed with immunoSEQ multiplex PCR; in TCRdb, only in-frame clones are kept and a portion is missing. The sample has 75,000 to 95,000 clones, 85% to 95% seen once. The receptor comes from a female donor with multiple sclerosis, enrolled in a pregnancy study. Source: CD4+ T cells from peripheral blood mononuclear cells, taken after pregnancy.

CDR3 in amino acids: CASSLFSSDRAKANYGYTF. The CDR3 region has the DNA TGTGCCAGTAGTCTTTTCTCCTCGGACAGGGCCAAGGCTAACTATGGCTACACCTTC. This sequence joins TRBV19 and TRBJ1-2; 8 positions agree with TRBD1. This CDR3 comprises 19 residues. The J segment lost 0 bases and the V segment lost 5 bases, leaving 17 bases of the junction unmatched. The germline V gene encodes CDR1 LNHDA and CDR2 SQIVND (reference sequence).